This T cell receptor (beta chain) is drawn from a study of T cell repertoires in cytomegalovirus infection. About the research overall: Shared public TCR beta signatures pointed to both CMV infection and a matching HLA type.

In this sample, this clonotype turned up a few times. Its antigen is still unknown. TCRdb processed the reads anew with MiXCR; each CDR3 protein has one entry. The table has about 160,000 distinct CDR3 sequences, less than 25% seen once. The CDR3 runs 15 residues. Germline V lookup: CDR1 SGHTA, CDR2 FQGNSA. The V gene lost 5 bases and the J gene lost 6 bases, with 19 bases spanning the gap. The sequencing used CD8+ T cells from cultured PBMCs, collected from culture after CMV antigen stimulation. The chain couples TRBV7-2 to TRBJ1-2; D is possibly TRBD1 (6 bases). This clonotype was obtained from a human donor in good health (CMV status not recorded). Some clones in this sample may be carry-over from other donors' samples. CDR3 nucleotides: TGTGCCAGCAGCCTTTCAGGGGTGGCAGGGGATGGCTACACCTTC. Translation: CASSLSGVAGDGYTF.